The sequence of this TCR beta chain was determined in a study of response to subunit inactivated influenza vaccine. The CDR3 totals 16 residues. Trimming stripped 1 base from V and 2 bases from J, with 15 bases between. The germline V gene encodes CDR1 SGHTA and CDR2 FQGNSA. MiXCR, run by TCRdb on the RT-PCR reads, gives a single entry per CDR3 protein. The table records about 620,000 distinct CDR3 sequences, about 11% of them present only once. These records were also assigned to another study, of T cells expressing NK-cell markers. From that study: What made the TCR beta cDNA was 5'RACE template switching with UMIs.

The receptor's source is a man in his fifties who received an inactivated influenza vaccine. The chain combines TRBV7-2 with TRBJ2-7; the D is unclear. Sequencing used PBMCs from blood, obtained on the day of vaccination. The CDR3 DNA reads as TGTGCCAGCAGCTTAGGGCGTGGGCAGAAAACCTACGAGCAGTACTTC. It codes for CASSLGRGQKTYEQYF.